This T cell receptor (beta chain) was recorded in a study of blood T cell repertoires in COVID-19. Study-level information: PBMCs, B-cell-depleted T cells, or T cells were the source of the cDNA or gDNA that made up the material.

This clone has a single count. Some clones are missing from TCRdb's copy, which holds only in-frame ones; the method was immunoSEQ multiplex PCR. Of more than 150,000 clones in the sample, around 80% were seen once. V lost 5 bases to trimming and J lost 4 bases, with 12 bases between them. The CDR3 covers 13 residues. Assignment of participants to cohorts was predicated upon participant-reported clinical history. The chain combines TRBV12-3 or TRBV12-4 with TRBJ2-7; perhaps TRBD1 as D (6 bases). Sequencing was done on a sample of PBMCs or T cells enriched from blood (not recorded which). The TCR sequence derives from a woman between 45 and 60 years old who had recovered from COVID-19. The CDR3 spells CASSRQEAYEQYF. In DNA, the CDR3 is TGTGCCAGCAGTCGACAGGAAGCGTACGAGCAGTACTTC.